Each of the 9 T cell receptor beta chains below was sequenced from the same sample in a study of regulatory T cells in long-lasting Graves disease. Sample time point: persistent/refractory GD, antithyroid drugs over 5 years with positive TRAb. Making the TCR library involved RNA that had been extracted from PBMCs. Relying on iRepertoire HTBI primers and Arm-PCR of CDR3 regions, the team built TCR beta libraries. TCRdb independently ran MiXCR on the multiplex PCR reads; one entry per CDR3 protein. The sample has 400,000 or so distinct CDR3 sequences, around a quarter seen once. The sample here was peripheral blood mononuclear cells (PBMCs), taken when the disease was refractory, from a patient treated with antithyroid drugs. The source of these receptors is a female donor with Graves disease.

This clonotype was seen a handful of times. V usage is TRBV20-1 and J usage is TRBJ1-2; 9 nucleotides match TRBD1. The CDR3 loop spans 16 amino acids. Germline V gene lookup returns CDR1 DFQATT and CDR2 SNEGSKA (reference sequence). The junction had 19 bases not matched to a gene; V was cut back by 6 bases and J by 8 bases. The CDR3 spells CSAVDMDRDRVSGYTF. CDR3 nucleotide sequence: TGCAGTGCCGTAGATATGGACCGGGACAGGGTTTCCGGCTACACCTTC.

This clonotype came up many times. The J gene is TRBJ2-7, the V gene TRBV12-3 or TRBV12-4; 7 positions agree with TRBD2. The junction had 8 bases not matched to a gene; V was cut back by 2 bases and J by 7 bases. CDR3 size: 14 residues. The CDR3 nucleotides are TGTGCCAGCAGTTTAAACGGAATGGGGGGGGAGCAGTACTTC. Translating it yields CASSLNGMGGEQYF.

The chain links TRBV4-1 to TRBJ1-2; D is ambiguous. V lost 0 bases to trimming and J lost 4 bases, with 18 bases between them. Germline V gene sequence: CDR1 MGHRA, CDR2 YSYEKL. The CDR3 contains 17 residues. The CDR3 region has the DNA TGCGCCAGCAGCCAAGAGTTAGATAACTCCAAGTCCTATGGCTACACCTTC. It translates to CASSQELDNSKSYGYTF.

This clonotype was recorded at least ten times. V gene TRBV7-9 combines with J gene TRBJ2-5, with 9 bases that match TRBD2. This CDR3 region has 16 residues. V trimming: 0 bases; J trimming: 4 bases; junction bases outside the gene matches: 6. CDR1 is SEHNR and CDR2 is FQNEAQ in the germline V gene (reference sequence). The CDR3 nucleotides are TGTGCCAGCAGCTTAGCCGTAGCGGGAGATGGAGAGACCCAGTACTTC. As protein: CASSLAVAGDGETQYF.

The sample holds many counts of this clonotype. The V gene is TRBV11-1, the J gene TRBJ2-5, with D possibly being TRBD1 (5 bases). The CDR3 sequence is 17 residues long. CDR1 and CDR2 (germline): SGHAT, FQDESV (reference sequence). Trimming removed 5 bases at V and 1 base at J, with 20 bases between. Here the CDR3 DNA reads TGTGCCAGCAGCGTCGGTTTTCGTGTACAGGCCCAAGAGACCCAGTACTTC. Protein product: CASSVGFRVQAQETQYF.

The genes are TRBV5-1 and TRBJ1-6; D remains ambiguous. Looked up from germline, CDR1 is SGHRS and CDR2 is YFSETQ. V dropped 0 bases and J dropped 7 bases, with 17 bases sitting between them. CDR3 length equals 17 residues. DNA of the CDR3: TGCGCCAGCAGCTTGGGCCCCTCCAGGATGGGAAATTCACCCCTCCACTTT. Amino acids: CASSLGPSRMGNSPLHF.

CDR3 residues: CAWSETGYETQYF. As DNA, the CDR3 is TGTGCCTGGAGCGAAACGGGGTACGAGACCCAGTACTTC. V usage is TRBV30 and J usage is TRBJ2-5; a possible D gene is TRBD2 (5 bases). The CDR3 contains 13 residues. Germline CDR1 and CDR2: GTSNPN and SVGIG (reference sequence). V dropped 3 bases and J dropped 5 bases, with 13 bases sitting between them.

This clonotype has a handful of counts. The chain has TRBV20-1 and TRBJ2-7, with 8 bases lining up with TRBD1. V lost 0 bases, J lost 0 bases, and 16 bases stayed unmatched. Looked up from germline, CDR1 is DFQATT and CDR2 is SNEGSKA (reference sequence). The CDR3 covers 19 residues. Here the CDR3 reads CSARDRQGAIQRRSYEQYF. CDR3 nucleotide sequence: TGCAGTGCTAGAGATCGCCAGGGGGCCATCCAAAGGCGCTCCTACGAGCAGTACTTC.

Comments on this clonotype: A clone one base away is much larger, so this may be a read error. The rearrangement uses TRBV6-2 or TRBV6-3 and TRBJ1-1; D is undetermined. Germline V gives CDR1 MNHEY, CDR2 SVGEGT. This CDR3 has 15 amino acids. The CDR3 loop is CDSSPLQPMNTEAFF. The CDR3 DNA reads as TGTGACAGCAGTCCGTTACAGCCTATGAACACTGAAGCTTTCTTT.